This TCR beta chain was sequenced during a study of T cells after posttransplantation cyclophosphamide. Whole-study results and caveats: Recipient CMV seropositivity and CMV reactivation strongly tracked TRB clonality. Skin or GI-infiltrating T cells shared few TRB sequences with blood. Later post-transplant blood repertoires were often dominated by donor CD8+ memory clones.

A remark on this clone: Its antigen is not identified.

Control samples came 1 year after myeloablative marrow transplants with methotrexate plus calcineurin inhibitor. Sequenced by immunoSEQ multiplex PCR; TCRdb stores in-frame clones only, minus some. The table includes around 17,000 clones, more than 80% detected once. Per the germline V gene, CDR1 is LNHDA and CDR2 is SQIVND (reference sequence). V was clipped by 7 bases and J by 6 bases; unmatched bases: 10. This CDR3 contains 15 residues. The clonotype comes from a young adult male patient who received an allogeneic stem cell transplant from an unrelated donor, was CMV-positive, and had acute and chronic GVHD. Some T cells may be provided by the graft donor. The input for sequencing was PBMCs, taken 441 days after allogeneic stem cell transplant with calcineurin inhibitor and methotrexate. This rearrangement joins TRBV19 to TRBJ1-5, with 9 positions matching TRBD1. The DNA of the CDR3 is TGTGCCAGTACCACAGGGGGCGCACCGACTCAGCCCCAGCATTTT. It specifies CASTTGGAPTQPQHF.